This TCR beta chain was found in a study of T cell responses to AZD1222 COVID-19 vaccine. Overall study results and limits: Clonal diversity was possibly underestimated; the donors were predominantly white British and more often female. Breadth and depth of Spike-specific TCRs rose after two AZD1222 doses. Baseline seropositivity occurred in only six AZD1222 recipients.

About this clone itself: The antigen is unknown.

Repertoires were generated with immunoSEQ multiplex PCR, while TCRdb's copy carries only in-frame clones and drops some. The sample contains some 120,000 clones, 80% to 90% of which appear only once. Germline assignment: CDR1 SGHNT and CDR2 YENEEA. V lost 1 base to trimming and J lost 1 base, with 16 bases between them. This CDR3 has 17 residues. This receptor was taken from an adult in good health. The rearrangement uses TRBV11-3 and TRBJ1-1, with D maybe TRBD1 (6 bases). Sequenced material: peripheral blood, taken on day 0 of AZD1222 vaccination. As DNA, the CDR3 is TGTGCCAGCAGCTTAGGCCCCGGGGGGGCAGAGAACACTGAAGCTTTCTTT. Translation: CASSLGPGGAENTEAFF. Complete variable domain (other parts from reference TRBV11-3 and TRBJ1-1): EAGVVQSPRYKIIEKKQPVAFWCNPISGHNTLYWYLQNLGQGPELLIRYENEEAVDDSQLPKDRFSAERLKGVDSTLKIQPAELGDSAVYLCASSLGPGGAENTEAFFGQGTRLTVV.